This T cell receptor beta chain was recorded in a study of CD8+ T cells in alopecia areata. Extracted RNA was reverse transcribed, and the resulting cDNA served as sequencing template. Profiling relied on immunoSEQ multiplex PCR, and the TCRdb table lists in-frame clones only, not all of them. Of more than 95,000 clones in the sample, 65% to 90% are singletons; the top ten hold roughly 10%. The V gene's germline CDR1 is MNHEY and CDR2 SMNVEV (reference sequence). This CDR3 has 16 amino acids. J lost 0 bases, V lost 7 bases, and 7 bases had no gene match. As to treatment: oral pan-JAK inhibitor, 5-10 mg twice daily.

Material: CD8+ T cells sorted from blood, obtained between weeks 30 and 35, from a patient treated with tofacitinib. The sequence came from a human donor with alopecia areata. The chain carries TRBV27 and TRBJ2-1; 9 nucleotides match TRBD2. CDR3 nucleotides: TGTGCCAGCAAGATTCTAGCGGGAAGCTCCTACAATGAGCAGTTCTTC. This codes for CASKILAGSSYNEQFF.